This T cell receptor (beta chain) was identified during a study of blood T cells in healthy people across ages. Through a sample-barcoded 5' primer and a J-beta primer mix, a second PCR was run for roughly 6 to 12 cycles. Each CDR3 protein gets one entry after TCRdb re-called the 5' RACE reads with MiXCR. The sample has 800,000 to 950,000 distinct CDR3 sequences; approximately 32% are singletons. CDR1 is SQVTM and CDR2 is ANQGSEA in the germline V gene. The CDR3 length is 14 residues. Concerning this clonotype: One base away lies a much larger clone, so this may be a sequencing read error.

These same data were also listed under a study on T cells of mothers and their children. As reported in that work: Over 8 million TCR beta CDR3 reads were obtained from each mother, and approximately 2.7 million from each child. With unrelated pairs as the comparison, related mother-child pairs had a slightly higher overlap that was not significant.

Sequenced sample: blood. V gene TRBV29-1 combines with J gene TRBJ2-7, with 8 bases identical to TRBD1. The J call may be mistaken, given a closer DNA end match to TRBJ2-1. The source of this sequence is a woman in her thirties or forties in good health. CDR3 sequence: CSAHTTGAPYEQFF. CDR3 DNA: TGCAGCGCCCACACGACAGGGGCACCCTACGAGCAGTTCTTC.